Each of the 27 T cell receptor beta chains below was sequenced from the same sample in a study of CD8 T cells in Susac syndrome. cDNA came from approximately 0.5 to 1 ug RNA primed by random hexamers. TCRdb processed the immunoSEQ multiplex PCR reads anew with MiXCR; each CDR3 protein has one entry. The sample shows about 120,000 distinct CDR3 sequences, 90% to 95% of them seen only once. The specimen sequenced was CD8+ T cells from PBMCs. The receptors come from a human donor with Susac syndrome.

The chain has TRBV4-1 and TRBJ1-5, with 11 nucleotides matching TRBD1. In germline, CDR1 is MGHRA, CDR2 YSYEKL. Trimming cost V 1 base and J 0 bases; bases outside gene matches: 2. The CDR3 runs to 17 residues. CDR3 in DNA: TGCGCCAGCAGCCAAGGGACAGGGGGCTATAGCAATCAGCCCCAGCATTTT. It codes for CASSQGTGGYSNQPQHF.

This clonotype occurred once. The CDR3 bases are TGTGCCAGCAGTTTAGGGGTAGCGGGAGGGTTTGGCTCCTACAATGAGCAGTTCTTC. It is translated as CASSLGVAGGFGSYNEQFF. V gene TRBV27 combines with J gene TRBJ2-1; 11 nucleotides align to TRBD2. CDR3 size: 19 residues. Germline CDR1 reads MNHEY; CDR2 reads SMNVEV (reference sequence). Trimming at V came to 2 bases and at J to 0 bases, leaving 9 bases not matched to a gene.

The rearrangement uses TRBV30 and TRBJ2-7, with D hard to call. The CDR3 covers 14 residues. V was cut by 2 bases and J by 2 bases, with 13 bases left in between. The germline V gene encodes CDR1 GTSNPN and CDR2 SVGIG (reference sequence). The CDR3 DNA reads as TGTGCCTGGAGTCAAAGGTGGCAGCCCTACGAGCAGTACTTC. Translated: CAWSQRWQPYEQYF.

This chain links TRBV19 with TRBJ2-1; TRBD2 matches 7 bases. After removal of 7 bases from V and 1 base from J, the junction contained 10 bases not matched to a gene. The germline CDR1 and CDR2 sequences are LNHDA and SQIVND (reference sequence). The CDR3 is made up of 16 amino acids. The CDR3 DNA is TGTGCCAGTAAGGAGACCGGGACTAAGTCCTACAATGAGCAGTTCTTC. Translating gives CASKETGTKSYNEQFF. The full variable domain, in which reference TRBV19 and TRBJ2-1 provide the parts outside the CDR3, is DGGITQSPKYLFRKEGQNVTLSCEQNLNHDAMYWYRQDPGQGLRLIYYSQIVNDFQKGDIAEGYSVSREKKESFPLTVTSAQKNPTAFYLCASKETGTKSYNEQFFGPGTRLTVL.

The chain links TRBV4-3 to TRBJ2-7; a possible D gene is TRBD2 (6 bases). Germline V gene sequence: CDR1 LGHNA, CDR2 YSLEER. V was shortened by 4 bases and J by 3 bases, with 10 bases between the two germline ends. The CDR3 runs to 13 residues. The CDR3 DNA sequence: TGCGCCAGCAGCCGGAGGGCCAACTACGAGCAGTACTTC. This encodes CASSRRANYEQYF.

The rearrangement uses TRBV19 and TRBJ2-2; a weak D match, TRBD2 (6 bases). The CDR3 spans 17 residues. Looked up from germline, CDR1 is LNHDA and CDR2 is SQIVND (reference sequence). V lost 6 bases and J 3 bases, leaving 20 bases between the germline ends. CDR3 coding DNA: TGTGCCAGTAGCACGGCGGGACCGAGAACGGACACCGGGGAGCTGTTTTTT. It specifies CASSTAGPRTDTGELFF.

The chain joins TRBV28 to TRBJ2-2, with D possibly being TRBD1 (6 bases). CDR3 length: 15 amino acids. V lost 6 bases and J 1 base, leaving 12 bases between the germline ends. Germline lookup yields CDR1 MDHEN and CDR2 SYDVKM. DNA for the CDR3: TGTGCCAGCAGCTCGGACAGACAGAACACCGGGGAGCTGTTTTTT. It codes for CASSSDRQNTGELFF.

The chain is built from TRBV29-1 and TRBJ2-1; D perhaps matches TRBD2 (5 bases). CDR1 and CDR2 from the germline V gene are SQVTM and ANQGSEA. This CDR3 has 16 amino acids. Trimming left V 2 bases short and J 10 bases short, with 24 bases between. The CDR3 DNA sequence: TGCAGCGTTGAAATTCTCCTAAGCGGCCCGGGTGGGGAGCAGTTCTTC. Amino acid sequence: CSVEILLSGPGGEQFF.

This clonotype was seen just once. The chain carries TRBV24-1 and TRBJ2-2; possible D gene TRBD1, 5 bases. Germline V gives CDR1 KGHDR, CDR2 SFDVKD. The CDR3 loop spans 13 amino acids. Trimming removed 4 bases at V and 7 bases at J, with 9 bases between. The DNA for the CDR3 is TGTGCCACCAGTGACACTACAGGCGGGGAGCTGTTTTTT. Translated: CATSDTTGGELFF.

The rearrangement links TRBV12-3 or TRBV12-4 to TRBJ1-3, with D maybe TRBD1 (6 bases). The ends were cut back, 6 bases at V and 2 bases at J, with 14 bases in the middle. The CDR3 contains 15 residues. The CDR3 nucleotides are TGTGCCAGCAGCAAGACAGGAGCCCCTGGAAACACCATATATTTT. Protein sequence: CASSKTGAPGNTIYF.

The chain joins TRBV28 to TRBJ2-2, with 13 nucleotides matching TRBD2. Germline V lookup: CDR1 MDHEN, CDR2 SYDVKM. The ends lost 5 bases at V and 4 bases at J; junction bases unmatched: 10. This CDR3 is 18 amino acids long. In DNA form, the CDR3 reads TGTGCCAGCAGTCCCGGGACTAGCGGGGTCTTCGGCACCGGGGAGCTGTTTTTT. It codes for CASSPGTSGVFGTGELFF. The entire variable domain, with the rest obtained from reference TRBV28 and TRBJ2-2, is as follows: DVKVTQSSRYLVKRTGEKVFLECVQDMDHENMFWYRQDPGLGLRLIYFSYDVKMKEKGDIPEGYSVSREKKERFSLILESASTNQTSMYLCASSPGTSGVFGTGELFFGEGSRLTVL.

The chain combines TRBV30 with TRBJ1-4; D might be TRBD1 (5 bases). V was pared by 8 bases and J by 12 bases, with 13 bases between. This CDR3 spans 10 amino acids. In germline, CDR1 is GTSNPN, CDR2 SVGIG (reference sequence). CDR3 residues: CAGGGAELFF. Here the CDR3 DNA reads TGTGCCGGGGGGGGTGCGGAACTGTTTTTT.

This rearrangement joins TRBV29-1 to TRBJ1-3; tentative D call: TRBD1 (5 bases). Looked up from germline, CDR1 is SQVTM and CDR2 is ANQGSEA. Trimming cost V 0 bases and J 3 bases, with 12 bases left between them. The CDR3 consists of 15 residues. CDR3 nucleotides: TGCAGCGTTGAAGATCTTACAGGCGGTGGAAACACCATATATTTT. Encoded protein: CSVEDLTGGGNTIYF.

The CDR3 DNA is TGTGCCAGTCAGGTGTATAATTCACCCCTCCACTTT. This gives the protein CASQVYNSPLHF. This rearrangement joins TRBV2 to TRBJ1-6; no reliable D call. Between the trimmed V and J ends, which lost 9 bases and 4 bases, there was a span of 7 bases. The CDR3 totals 12 residues. CDR1 is SNHLY, CDR2 FYNNEI, per germline.

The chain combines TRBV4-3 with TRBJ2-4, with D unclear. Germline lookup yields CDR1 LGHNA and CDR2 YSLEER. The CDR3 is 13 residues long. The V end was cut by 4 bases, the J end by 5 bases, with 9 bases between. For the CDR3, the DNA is TGCGCCAGCAGCCTTCTGAGCGAAAACATTCAGTACTTC. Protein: CASSLLSENIQYF.

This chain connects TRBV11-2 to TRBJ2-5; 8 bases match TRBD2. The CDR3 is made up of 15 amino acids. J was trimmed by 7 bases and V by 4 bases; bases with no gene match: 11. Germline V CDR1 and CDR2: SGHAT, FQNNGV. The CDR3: CASSSLAGPLGTQYF. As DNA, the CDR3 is TGTGCCAGCAGCTCTTTAGCGGGGCCGCTCGGGACCCAGTACTTC. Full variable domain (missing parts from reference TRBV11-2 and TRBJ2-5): EAGVAQSPRYKIIEKRQSVAFWCNPISGHATLYWYQQILGQGPKLLIQFQNNGVVDDSQLPKDRFSAERLKGVDSTLKIQPAKLEDSAVYLCASSSLAGPLGTQYFGPGTRLLVL.

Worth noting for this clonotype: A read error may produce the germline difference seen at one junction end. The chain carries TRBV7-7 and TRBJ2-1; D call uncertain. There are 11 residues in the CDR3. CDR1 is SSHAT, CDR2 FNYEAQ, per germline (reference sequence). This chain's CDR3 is CASSSGSEQFF. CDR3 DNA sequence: TGTGCTAGCAGTTCCGGTTCTGAGCAGTTCTTC.

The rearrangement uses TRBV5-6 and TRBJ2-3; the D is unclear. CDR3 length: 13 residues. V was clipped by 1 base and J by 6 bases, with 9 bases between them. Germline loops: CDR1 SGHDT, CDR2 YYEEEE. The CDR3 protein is CASSLPVVDTQYF. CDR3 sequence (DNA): TGTGCCAGCAGCTTGCCCGTGGTGGATACGCAGTATTTT. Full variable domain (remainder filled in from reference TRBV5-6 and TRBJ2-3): DAGVTQSPTHLIKTRGQQVTLRCSPKSGHDTVSWYQQALGQGPQFIFQYYEEEERQRGNFPDRFSGHQFPNYSSELNVNALLLGDSALYLCASSLPVVDTQYFGPGTRLTVL.

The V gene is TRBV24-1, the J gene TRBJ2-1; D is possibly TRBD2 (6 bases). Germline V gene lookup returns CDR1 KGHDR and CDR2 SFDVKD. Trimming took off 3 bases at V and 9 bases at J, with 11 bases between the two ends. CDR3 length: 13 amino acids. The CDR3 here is CATSDATSFEQFF. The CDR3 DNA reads TGTGCCACCAGTGATGCGACTAGTTTTGAGCAGTTCTTC.

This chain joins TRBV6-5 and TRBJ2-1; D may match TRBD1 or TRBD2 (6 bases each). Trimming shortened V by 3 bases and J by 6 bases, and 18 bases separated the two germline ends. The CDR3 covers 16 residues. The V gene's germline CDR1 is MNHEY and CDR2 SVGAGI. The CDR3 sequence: CASSYGGLNFSNEQFF. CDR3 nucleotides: TGTGCCAGCAGTTATGGGGGGCTAAATTTTAGCAATGAGCAGTTCTTC.

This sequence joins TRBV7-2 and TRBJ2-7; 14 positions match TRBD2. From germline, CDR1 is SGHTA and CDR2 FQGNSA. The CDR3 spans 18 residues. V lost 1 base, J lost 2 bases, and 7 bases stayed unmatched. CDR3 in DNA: TGTGCCAGCAGCTTAGACCGACTAGCGGGAGGGGGAACCTACGAGCAGTACTTC. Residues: CASSLDRLAGGGTYEQYF.

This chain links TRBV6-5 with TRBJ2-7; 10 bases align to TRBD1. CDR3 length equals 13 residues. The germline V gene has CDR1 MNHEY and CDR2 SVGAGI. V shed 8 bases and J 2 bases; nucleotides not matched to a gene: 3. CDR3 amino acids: CASGTGVAYEQYF. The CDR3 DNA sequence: TGTGCCAGCGGGACAGGGGTTGCCTACGAGCAGTACTTC.

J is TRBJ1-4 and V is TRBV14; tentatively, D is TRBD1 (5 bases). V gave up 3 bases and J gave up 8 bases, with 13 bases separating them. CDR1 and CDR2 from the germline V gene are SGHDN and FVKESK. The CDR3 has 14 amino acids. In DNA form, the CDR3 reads TGTGCCAGCAGCCATTCTGGGGGGAGCGAAAAACTGTTTTTT. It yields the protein CASSHSGGSEKLFF.

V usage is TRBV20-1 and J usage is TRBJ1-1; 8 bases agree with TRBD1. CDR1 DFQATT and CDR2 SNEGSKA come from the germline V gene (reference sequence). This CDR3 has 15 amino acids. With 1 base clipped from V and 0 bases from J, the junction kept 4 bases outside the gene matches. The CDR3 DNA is TGCAGTGCTAGAGGGACAGGGCAGATGAACACTGAAGCTTTCTTT. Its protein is CSARGTGQMNTEAFF.

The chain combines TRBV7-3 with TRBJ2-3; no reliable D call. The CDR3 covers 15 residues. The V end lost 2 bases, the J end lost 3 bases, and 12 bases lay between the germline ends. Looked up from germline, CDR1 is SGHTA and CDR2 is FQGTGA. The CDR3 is CASSLVGSTTDTQYF. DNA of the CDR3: TGTGCCAGCAGCTTAGTGGGGTCAACAACAGATACGCAGTATTTT.

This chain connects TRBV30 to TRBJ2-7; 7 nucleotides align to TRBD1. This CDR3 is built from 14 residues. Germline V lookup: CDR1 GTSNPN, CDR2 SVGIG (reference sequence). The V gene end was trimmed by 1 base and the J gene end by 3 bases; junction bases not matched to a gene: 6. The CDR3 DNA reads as TGTGCCTGGAGTGGACAGGGTGCCAACTACGAGCAGTACTTC. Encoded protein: CAWSGQGANYEQYF.

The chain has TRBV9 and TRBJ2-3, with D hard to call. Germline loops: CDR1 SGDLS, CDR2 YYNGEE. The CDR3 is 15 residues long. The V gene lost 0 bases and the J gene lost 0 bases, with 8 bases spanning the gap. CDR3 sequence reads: CASSVGGSSTDTQYF. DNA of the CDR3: TGTGCCAGCAGCGTAGGCGGATCTAGCACAGATACGCAGTATTTT.